This T cell receptor (beta chain) originates from a study of T cell responses to AZD1222 COVID-19 vaccine. Study results and caveats: Dominant at 160-218 and 743-854, vaccine-associated CD4 TCRs also spanned spike.

About this clone: Its antigen is currently unknown.

Clones were read by immunoSEQ multiplex PCR, and TCRdb kept only the in-frame ones, dropping some. This sample has about 130,000 clones, with 80% to 90% found just once. The germline V gene has CDR1 SGHRS and CDR2 YFSETQ. The CDR3 is 14 amino acids. The germline V and J ends were trimmed by 6 bases and 3 bases, with 13 bases remaining between them. V usage is TRBV5-1 and J usage is TRBJ2-1; D is perhaps TRBD2 (7 bases). This specimen was peripheral blood, taken on day 0 of AZD1222 vaccination. The receptor's source is an adult in good health. The CDR3 sequence is CASILGGGYNEQFF. The CDR3 coding sequence is TGCGCCAGCATCCTGGGAGGGGGCTACAATGAGCAGTTCTTC.